These 7 T cell receptor beta chains came from one sample sequenced in a study of shared clonotypes between healthy human individuals. Produced via immunoSEQ multiplex PCR; TCRdb's table is partial and in-frame only. Of about 960,000 clones in the sample, around 80% are singletons; the top ten hold over 1.3%. Sequenced material: memory CD4+ T cells sorted from blood. The subset is: CD45RA-negative fraction. The source is a man aged 18 to 35 in good health.

The V gene is TRBV18, the J gene TRBJ2-7; 9 nucleotides line up with TRBD1. CDR3 length equals 16 residues. Losses at the gene ends were 0 bases for V and 4 bases for J; bases not matched to a gene: 7. The germline V gene has CDR1 KGHSH and CDR2 LQKENI. CDR3 sequence: CASSPPPGQGSYEQYF. CDR3 coding DNA: TGTGCCAGCTCACCACCTCCGGGACAGGGCTCATACGAGCAGTACTTC.

As regards this clone: This sample also contains other DNA sequences that code for the same CDR3. The chain joins TRBV7-9 to TRBJ1-3, with no clear D. V lost 8 bases to trimming and J lost 0 bases, with 11 bases between them. The germline gives CDR1 SEHNR, CDR2 FQNEAQ (reference sequence). This CDR3 comprises 14 residues. The CDR3 nucleotides read TGTGCCAGCTCCTCTCGGGGCTCTGGAAACACCATATATTTT. It translates to CASSSRGSGNTIYF.

This clone was picked up one time. The chain couples TRBV30 to TRBJ2-6; 7 bases line up with TRBD1. V shed 1 base and J 0 bases; nucleotides not matched to a gene: 6. The CDR3 has 17 amino acids. CDR1 GTSNPN and CDR2 SVGIG come from the germline V gene (reference sequence). The CDR3 region is CAWSDDRVVSGANVLTF. DNA for the CDR3: TGTGCCTGGAGTGACGACAGGGTCGTCTCTGGGGCCAACGTCCTGACTTTC.

The chain recombines TRBV5-1 with TRBJ2-3; D is unresolved. The V and J ends lost 1 base and 4 bases respectively, with 13 bases between them. CDR1 and CDR2 from the germline V gene are SGHRS and YFSETQ. This CDR3 is built from 15 residues. The CDR3 is CASSLIEAGADTQYF. In nucleotides, the CDR3 is TGCGCCAGCAGCTTGATTGAAGCAGGCGCAGATACGCAGTATTTT.

This clone has a single count. The chain couples TRBV5-1 to TRBJ2-5; perhaps TRBD1 as D (5 bases). Trimming pared 4 bases from V and 2 bases from J, leaving 24 bases between. Germline V gene data show CDR1 as SGHRS and CDR2 as YFSETQ. The CDR3 loop spans 18 amino acids. The DNA of the CDR3 is TGCGCCAGCAGCCCCGGGTGGCAGGGTAACGGTGGGCAAGAGACCCAGTACTTC. This translates into CASSPGWQGNGGQETQYF.

About this clone itself: Relative to the germline gene, one junction end is altered; a read error may explain this. The V gene is TRBV27, the J gene TRBJ1-6; D is undetermined. Looked up from germline, CDR1 is MNHEY and CDR2 is SMNVEV (reference sequence). This CDR3 has 12 amino acids. The CDR3 region is CATSFYNSPLHF. As DNA, the CDR3 is TGTGCCACCAGTTTTTATAATTCACCCCTCCACTTT.

The chain employs TRBV29-1 and TRBJ1-6, with 10 bases aligning to TRBD1. CDR1 and CDR2 (germline): SQVTM, ANQGSEA. CDR3 length: 14 residues. The V and J ends lost 6 bases and 7 bases, in that order; junction bases with no gene match: 6. CDR3 sequence (DNA): TGCAGCGTAAAGACAGGGGGCGGGAATTCACCCCTCCACTTT. Amino acids: CSVKTGGGNSPLHF.